Described below is a single T cell receptor (beta chain) sequence and its context. The target antigen is unknown. The CDR3 spans 16 residues. Germline V lookup: CDR1 SGHTA, CDR2 FQGNSA. V lost 6 bases to trimming and J lost 2 bases; unmatched junction nucleotides: 10. The data stem from a study of a mutant IDH1 vaccine in newly diagnosed glioma. About the study: Patients got their first vaccination 4-6 weeks after radiotherapy alone, or with temozolomide cycles.

Generated by immunoSEQ multiplex PCR, the TCRdb table keeps only in-frame clones and is missing some. The sample gives over 80,000 clones, over 75% of which show up once; approximately 5.4% is in the top ten. The study's findings and limits: Most patients, 90% to 95%, showed vaccine-induced immune responses. Apparently, pseudoprogression bore no relation to changes among the top peripheral T cell clonotypes.

The time point: week 47, end of study. Vaccination comprised doses that each held 300 ug of mutant IDH1 20-mer peptide, plus topical imiquimod. The chain recombines TRBV7-2 with TRBJ2-3, with 8 bases aligning to TRBD2. The receptor's source is a man aged 40-49 years with glioma. The input for sequencing was PBMCs, taken from a glioma patient whose treatment included an IDH1 peptide vaccine. CDR3 nucleotide sequence: TGTGCCAGCAGAGGTGGCCTAGCGGGCCTCACAGATACGCAGTATTTT. Residues: CASRGGLAGLTDTQYF.